This T cell receptor (beta chain) was captured in a study of blood T cell repertoires in COVID-19. Study-level information: COVID-19 samples collected from the United States, Italy and Spain covered acute and convalescent phases.

This CDR3 has 15 amino acids. The germline V and J ends were trimmed by 2 bases and 4 bases, with 12 bases remaining between them. Germline values: CDR1 SGHTA, CDR2 FQGNSA. This clone was counted once. Original processing methods: Estimated nucleated cell counts came from reference gene primer amplification. Produced via immunoSEQ multiplex PCR; TCRdb's table is partial and in-frame only. V, J and clone size derive from that table, while D and trimming were established from the DNA sequence. The table shows a few hundred thousand clones, with roughly 87% occurring only once. Material for sequencing was PBMCs or T cells enriched from blood (not recorded which). This chain joins TRBV7-2 and TRBJ1-5; the D gene is possibly TRBD1 (5 bases). The source of this sequence is a woman under 40 who had recovered from COVID-19. In DNA form, the CDR3 reads TGTGCCAGCAGCTTACAGGGATCTCTAAATCAGCCCCAGCATTTT. Residues: CASSLQGSLNQPQHF.